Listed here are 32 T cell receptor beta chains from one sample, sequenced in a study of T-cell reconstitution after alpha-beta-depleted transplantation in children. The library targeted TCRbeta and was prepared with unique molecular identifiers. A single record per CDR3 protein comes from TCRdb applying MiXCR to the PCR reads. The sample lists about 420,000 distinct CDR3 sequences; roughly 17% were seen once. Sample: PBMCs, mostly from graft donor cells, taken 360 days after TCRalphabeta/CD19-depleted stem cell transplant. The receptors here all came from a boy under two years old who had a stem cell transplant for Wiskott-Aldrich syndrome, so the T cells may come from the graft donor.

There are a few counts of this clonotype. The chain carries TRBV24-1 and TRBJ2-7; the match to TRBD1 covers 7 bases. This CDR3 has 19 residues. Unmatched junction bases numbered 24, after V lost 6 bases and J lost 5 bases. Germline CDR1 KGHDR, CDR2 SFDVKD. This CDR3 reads CATSYRDSESVVRQDEQYF. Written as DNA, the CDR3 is TGTGCCACCAGTTATAGGGACAGTGAGAGTGTAGTAAGACAGGACGAGCAGTACTTC.

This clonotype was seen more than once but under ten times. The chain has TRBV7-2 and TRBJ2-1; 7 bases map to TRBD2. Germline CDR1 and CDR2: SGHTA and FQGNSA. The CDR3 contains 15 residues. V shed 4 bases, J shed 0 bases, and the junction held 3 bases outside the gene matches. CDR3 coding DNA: TGTGCCAGCAGCTCTCGGGGGGACTCCTACAATGAGCAGTTCTTC. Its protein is CASSSRGDSYNEQFF.

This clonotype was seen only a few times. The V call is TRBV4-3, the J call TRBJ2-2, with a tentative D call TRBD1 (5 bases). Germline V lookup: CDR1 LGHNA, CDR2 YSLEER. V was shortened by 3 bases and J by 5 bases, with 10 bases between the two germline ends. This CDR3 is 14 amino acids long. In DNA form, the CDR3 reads TGCGCCAGCAGCCATGTCAGGGCGACCGGGGAGCTGTTTTTT. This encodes CASSHVRATGELFF.

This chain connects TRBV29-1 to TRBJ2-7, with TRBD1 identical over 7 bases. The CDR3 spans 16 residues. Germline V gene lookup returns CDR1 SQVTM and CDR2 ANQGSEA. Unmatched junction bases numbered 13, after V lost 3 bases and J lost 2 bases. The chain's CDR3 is CSVDGVRGQEPYEQYF. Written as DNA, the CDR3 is TGCAGCGTTGATGGGGTGAGGGGGCAGGAGCCCTACGAGCAGTACTTC.

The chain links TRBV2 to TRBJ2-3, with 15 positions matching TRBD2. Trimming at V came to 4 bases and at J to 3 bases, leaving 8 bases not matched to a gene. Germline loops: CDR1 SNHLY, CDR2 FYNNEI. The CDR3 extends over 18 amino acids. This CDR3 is CASSAAGLAGGVTDTQYF. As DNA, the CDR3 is TGTGCCAGCAGTGCCGCGGGACTAGCGGGAGGAGTGACAGATACGCAGTATTTT.

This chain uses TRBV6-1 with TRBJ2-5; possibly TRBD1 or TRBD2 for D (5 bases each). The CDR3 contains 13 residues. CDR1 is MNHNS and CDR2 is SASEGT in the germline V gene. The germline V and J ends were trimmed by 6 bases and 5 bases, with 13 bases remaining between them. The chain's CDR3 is CASRGTLWETQYF. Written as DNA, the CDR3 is TGTGCCAGCAGAGGGACCCTTTGGGAGACCCAGTACTTC.

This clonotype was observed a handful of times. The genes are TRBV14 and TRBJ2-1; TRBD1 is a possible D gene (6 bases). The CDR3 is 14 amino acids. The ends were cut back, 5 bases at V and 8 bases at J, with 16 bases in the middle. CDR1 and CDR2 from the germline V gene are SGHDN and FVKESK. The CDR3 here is CASSDRPRGDEQFF. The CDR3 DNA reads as TGTGCCAGCAGCGATAGGCCCAGGGGTGATGAGCAGTTCTTC.

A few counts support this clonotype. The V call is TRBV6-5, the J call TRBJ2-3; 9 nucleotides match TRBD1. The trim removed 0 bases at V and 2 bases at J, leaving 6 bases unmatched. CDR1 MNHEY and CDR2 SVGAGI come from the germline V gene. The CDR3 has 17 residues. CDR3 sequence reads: CASSYSGQGIITDTQYF. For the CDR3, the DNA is TGTGCCAGCAGTTACTCGGGACAGGGAATAATCACAGATACGCAGTATTTT.

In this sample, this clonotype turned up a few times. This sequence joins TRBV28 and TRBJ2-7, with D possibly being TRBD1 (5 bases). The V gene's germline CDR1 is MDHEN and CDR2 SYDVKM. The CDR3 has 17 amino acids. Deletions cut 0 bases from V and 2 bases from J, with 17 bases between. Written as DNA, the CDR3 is TGTGCCAGCAGTTTATGGGGCATGCAGGGCGCTGCCTACGAGCAGTACTTC. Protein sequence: CASSLWGMQGAAYEQYF. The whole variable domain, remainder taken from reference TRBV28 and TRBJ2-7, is DVKVTQSSRYLVKRTGEKVFLECVQDMDHENMFWYRQDPGLGLRLIYFSYDVKMKEKGDIPEGYSVSREKKERFSLILESASTNQTSMYLCASSLWGMQGAAYEQYFGPGTRLTVT.

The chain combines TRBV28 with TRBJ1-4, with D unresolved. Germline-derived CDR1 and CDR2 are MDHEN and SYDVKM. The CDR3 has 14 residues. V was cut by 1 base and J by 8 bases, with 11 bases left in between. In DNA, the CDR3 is TGTGCCAGCAGTTTATTGTTGGGAGGGGAAAAACTGTTTTTT. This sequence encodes CASSLLLGGEKLFF.

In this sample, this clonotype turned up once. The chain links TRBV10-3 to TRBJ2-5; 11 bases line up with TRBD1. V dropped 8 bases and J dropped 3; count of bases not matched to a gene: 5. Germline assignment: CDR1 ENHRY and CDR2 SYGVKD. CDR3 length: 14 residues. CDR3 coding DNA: TGTGCCATCGGGAGGACAGGGGGCGAAGAGACCCAGTACTTC. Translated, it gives CAIGRTGGEETQYF.

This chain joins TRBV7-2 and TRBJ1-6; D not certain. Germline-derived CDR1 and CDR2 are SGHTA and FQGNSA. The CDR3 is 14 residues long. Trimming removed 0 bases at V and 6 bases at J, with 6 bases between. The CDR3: CASSLAGLNSPLHF. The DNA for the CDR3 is TGTGCCAGCAGCTTAGCAGGTCTTAATTCACCCCTCCACTTT.

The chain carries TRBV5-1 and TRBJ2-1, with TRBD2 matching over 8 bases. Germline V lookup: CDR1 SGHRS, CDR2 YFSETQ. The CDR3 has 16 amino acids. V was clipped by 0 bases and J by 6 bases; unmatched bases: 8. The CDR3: CASSLGGGPAFNEQFF. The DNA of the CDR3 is TGCGCCAGCAGCTTGGGCGGGGGGCCCGCGTTCAATGAGCAGTTCTTC.

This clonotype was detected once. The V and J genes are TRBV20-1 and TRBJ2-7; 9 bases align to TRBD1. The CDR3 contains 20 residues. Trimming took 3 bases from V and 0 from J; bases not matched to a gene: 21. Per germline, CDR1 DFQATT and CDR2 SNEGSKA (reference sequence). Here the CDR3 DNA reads TGCAGTGCTAGCCCCTTTCGGGACAGGGAGGACCTTCTAGGCTCCTACGAGCAGTACTTC. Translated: CSASPFRDREDLLGSYEQYF.

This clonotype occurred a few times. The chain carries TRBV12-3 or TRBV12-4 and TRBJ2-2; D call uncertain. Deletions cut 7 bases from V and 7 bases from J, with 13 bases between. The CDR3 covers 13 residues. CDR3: CASTSPGVGELFF. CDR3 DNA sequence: TGTGCCAGCACCTCACCTGGGGTCGGGGAGCTGTTTTTT.

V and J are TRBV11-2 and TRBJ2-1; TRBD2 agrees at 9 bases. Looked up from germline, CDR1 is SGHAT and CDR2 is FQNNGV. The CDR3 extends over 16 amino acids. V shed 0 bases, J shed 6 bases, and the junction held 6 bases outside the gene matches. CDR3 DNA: TGTGCCAGCAGCTTAGAGCGGGAGGGCCCCTTCAATGAGCAGTTCTTC. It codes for CASSLEREGPFNEQFF.

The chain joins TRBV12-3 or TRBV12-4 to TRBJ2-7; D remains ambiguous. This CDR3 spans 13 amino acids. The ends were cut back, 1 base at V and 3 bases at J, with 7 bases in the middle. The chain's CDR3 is CASSLVPYYEQYF. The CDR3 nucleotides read TGTGCCAGCAGTTTAGTCCCCTACTACGAGCAGTACTTC.

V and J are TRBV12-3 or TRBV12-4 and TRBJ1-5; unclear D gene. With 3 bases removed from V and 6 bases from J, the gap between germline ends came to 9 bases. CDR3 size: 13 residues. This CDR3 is CASSFWDRQPQHF. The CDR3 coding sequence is TGTGCCAGCAGTTTTTGGGATCGTCAGCCCCAGCATTTT.

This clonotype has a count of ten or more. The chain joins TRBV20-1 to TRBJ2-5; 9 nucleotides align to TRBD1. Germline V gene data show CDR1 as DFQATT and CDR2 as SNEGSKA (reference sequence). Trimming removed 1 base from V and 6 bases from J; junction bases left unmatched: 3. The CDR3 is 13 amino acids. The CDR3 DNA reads TGCAGTGCTAGAGGGACAGGGGACAAGACCCAGTACTTC. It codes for CSARGTGDKTQYF.

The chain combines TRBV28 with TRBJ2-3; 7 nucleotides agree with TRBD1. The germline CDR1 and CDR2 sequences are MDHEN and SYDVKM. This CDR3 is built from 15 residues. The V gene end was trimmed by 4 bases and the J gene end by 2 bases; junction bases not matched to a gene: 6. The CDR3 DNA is TGTGCCAGCAGTTCGGGGACAGCACACACAGATACGCAGTATTTT. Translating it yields CASSSGTAHTDTQYF. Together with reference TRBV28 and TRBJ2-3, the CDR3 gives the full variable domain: DVKVTQSSRYLVKRTGEKVFLECVQDMDHENMFWYRQDPGLGLRLIYFSYDVKMKEKGDIPEGYSVSREKKERFSLILESASTNQTSMYLCASSSGTAHTDTQYFGPGTRLTVL.

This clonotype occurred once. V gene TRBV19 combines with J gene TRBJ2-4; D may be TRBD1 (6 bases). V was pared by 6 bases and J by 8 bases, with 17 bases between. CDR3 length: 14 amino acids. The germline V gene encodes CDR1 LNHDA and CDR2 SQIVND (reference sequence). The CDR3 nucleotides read TGTGCCAGTAGCTTATCCGGGACATGGGACATTCAGTACTTC. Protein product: CASSLSGTWDIQYF.

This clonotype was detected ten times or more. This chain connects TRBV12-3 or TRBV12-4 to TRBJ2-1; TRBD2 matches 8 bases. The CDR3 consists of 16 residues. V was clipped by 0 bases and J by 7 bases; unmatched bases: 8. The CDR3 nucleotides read TGTGCCAGCAGTTTAGCGGTCGGGAGGGGGGATAATGAGCAGTTCTTC. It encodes CASSLAVGRGDNEQFF.

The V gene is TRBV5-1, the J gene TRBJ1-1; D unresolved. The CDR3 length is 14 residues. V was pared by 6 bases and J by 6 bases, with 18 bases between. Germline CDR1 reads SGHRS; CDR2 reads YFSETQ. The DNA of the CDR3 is TGCGCCAGCAAGAGACCCAGCACCTCTGCTGAAGCTTTCTTT. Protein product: CASKRPSTSAEAFF.

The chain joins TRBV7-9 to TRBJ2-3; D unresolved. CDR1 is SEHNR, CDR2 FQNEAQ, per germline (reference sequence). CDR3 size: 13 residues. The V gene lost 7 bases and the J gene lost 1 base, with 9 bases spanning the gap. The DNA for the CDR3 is TGTGCCAGCAATATGGACCGCACAGATACGCAGTATTTT. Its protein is CASNMDRTDTQYF.

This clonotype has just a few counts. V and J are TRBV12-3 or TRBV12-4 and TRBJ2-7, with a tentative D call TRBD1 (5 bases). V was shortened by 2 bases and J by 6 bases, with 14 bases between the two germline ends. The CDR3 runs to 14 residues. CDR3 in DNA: TGTGCCAGCAGTTTAAGGGGCGCCCCCTTCGAGCAGTACTTC. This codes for CASSLRGAPFEQYF.

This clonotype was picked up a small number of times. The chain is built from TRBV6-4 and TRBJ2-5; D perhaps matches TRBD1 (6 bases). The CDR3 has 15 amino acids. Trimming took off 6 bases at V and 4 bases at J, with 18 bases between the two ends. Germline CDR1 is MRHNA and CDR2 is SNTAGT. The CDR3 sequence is CASSETWRGGETQYF. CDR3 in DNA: TGTGCCAGCAGCGAAACGTGGCGAGGGGGAGAGACCCAGTACTTC.

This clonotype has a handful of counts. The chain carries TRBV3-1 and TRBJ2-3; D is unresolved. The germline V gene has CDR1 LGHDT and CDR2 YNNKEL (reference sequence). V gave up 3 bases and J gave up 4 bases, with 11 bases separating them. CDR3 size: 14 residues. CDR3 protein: CASSHSWLADTQYF. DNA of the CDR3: TGTGCCAGCAGCCATTCGTGGTTGGCAGATACGCAGTATTTT.

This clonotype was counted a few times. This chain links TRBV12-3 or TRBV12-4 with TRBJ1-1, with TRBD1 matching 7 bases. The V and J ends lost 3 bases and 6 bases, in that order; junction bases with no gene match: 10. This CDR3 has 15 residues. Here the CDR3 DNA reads TGTGCCAGCAGTTTTAGGGGGCAGGGCCGCCCTGAAGCTTTCTTT. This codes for CASSFRGQGRPEAFF.

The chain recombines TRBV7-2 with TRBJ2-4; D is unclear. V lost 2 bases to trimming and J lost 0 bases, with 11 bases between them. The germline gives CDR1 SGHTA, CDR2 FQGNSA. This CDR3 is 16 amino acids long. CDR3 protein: CASSLSRNLAKNIQYF. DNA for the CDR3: TGTGCCAGCAGCTTATCTAGGAACTTAGCCAAAAACATTCAGTACTTC.

The CDR3 sequence: CASSSGTTYEQYF. The CDR3 nucleotides are TGTGCCAGCAGCTCTGGGACCACTTACGAGCAGTACTTC. The V and J genes are TRBV7-2 and TRBJ2-7; D tentatively fits TRBD1 or TRBD2 (5 bases each). CDR3 length: 13 amino acids. V lost 4 bases and J lost 4, with 11 bases in between. CDR1 SGHTA and CDR2 FQGNSA come from the germline V gene.

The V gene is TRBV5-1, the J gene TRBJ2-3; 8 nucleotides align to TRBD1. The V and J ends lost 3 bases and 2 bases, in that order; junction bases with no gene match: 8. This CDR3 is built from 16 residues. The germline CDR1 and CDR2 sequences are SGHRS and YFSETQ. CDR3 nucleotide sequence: TGCGCCAGCAGCTCCCAACGGGACAGGTCCACAGATACGCAGTATTTT. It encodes CASSSQRDRSTDTQYF.

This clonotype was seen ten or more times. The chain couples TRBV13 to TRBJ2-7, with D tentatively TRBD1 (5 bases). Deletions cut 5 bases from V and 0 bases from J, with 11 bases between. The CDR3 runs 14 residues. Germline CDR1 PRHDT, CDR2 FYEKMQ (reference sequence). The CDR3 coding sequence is TGTGCCAGCAGCCCTCAGGGAAGCTCCTACGAGCAGTACTTC. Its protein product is CASSPQGSSYEQYF. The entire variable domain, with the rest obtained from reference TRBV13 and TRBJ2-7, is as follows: AAGVIQSPRHLIKEKRETATLKCYPIPRHDTVYWYQQGPGQDPQFLISFYEKMQSDKGSIPDRFSAQQFSDYHSELNMSSLELGDSALYFCASSPQGSSYEQYFGPGTRLTVT.